The clone carrying this T cell receptor beta chain occurred once. This entry comes from a study of blood T cell repertoires in COVID-19. At the level of the study: PBMCs, B-cell-depleted T cells, or T cells provided the cDNA or gDNA that made up the material.

Libraries were prepared by immunoSEQ multiplex PCR; TCRdb keeps only in-frame clonotypes and omits some of them. The sample includes under 250,000 clones, over 70% seen only once; the top ten take around 8.7%. Sequencing input: peripheral blood. This sequence was found in a woman aged 50 to 65 with acute or convalescent COVID-19.

The CDR3 DNA follows: TGCGCCAGCAAATCCAGGACTAGCGGCACAGATACGCAGTATTTT. It encodes CASKSRTSGTDTQYF. The chain joins TRBV5-1 to TRBJ2-3; the match to TRBD2 covers 9 bases. From germline, CDR1 is SGHRS and CDR2 YFSETQ. V gave up 6 bases and J gave up 1 base; unmatched junction bases: 6. The CDR3 totals 15 residues.